Listed below are T cell receptor beta chains from one sample, sequenced in a study of blood T cell repertoires in COVID-19. Repertoires were generated with immunoSEQ multiplex PCR, while TCRdb's copy carries only in-frame clones and drops some. The repertoire consists of over 100,000 clones, with 84% occurring once and the leading ten covering less than 8%. The specimen was peripheral blood. The receptors originated from a woman in her 50s with acute or convalescent COVID-19. CDR3s include the opening cysteine and the closing phenylalanine or tryptophan. A D gene is named only where the DNA matches it firmly. For some rows the clone size is stated as once, few or many, or as a class when expanded; others skip it.

-,TRBD1,TRBV10-3,TRBJ1-6,TGTGCCATCAGTGAGTTGACAGGGGGAAATTCACCCCTCCACTTT,CAISELTGGNSPLHF
-,-,TRBV7-9,TRBJ2-7,TGTGCCAGCAGCCCTCACGGAGGGAGCTCCTACGAGCAGTACTTC,CASSPHGGSSYEQYF
-,TRBD2,TRBV4-2,TRBJ2-7,TGTGCCAGCAGCCTCCAGGGAGGGGCAAACGAGCAGTACTTC,CASSLQGGANEQYF
few,-,TRBV19,TRBJ1-1,TGTGCCAGTAGTCCCCGACAGAACACTGAAGCTTTCTTT,CASSPRQNTEAFF
-,-,TRBV5-1,TRBJ2-7,TGCGCCAGCAGCTTGGCCCCGACAGAGAGCTCCTACGAGCAGTACTTC,CASSLAPTESSYEQYF
-,TRBD1,TRBV28,TRBJ1-6,TGTGCCAGCAGTATACCGGGACAGGGTAATTCACCCCTCCACTTT,CASSIPGQGNSPLHF
few,-,TRBV27,TRBJ1-1,TGTGCCAGCAGTTTAAATGGAGTCCCTGAAGCTTTCTTT,CASSLNGVPEAFF
-,TRBD1,TRBV2,TRBJ2-2,TGTGCCAGCAAAACACAGGGGGTGGCCACCGGGGAGCTGTTTTTT,CASKTQGVATGELFF
-,-,TRBV2,TRBJ2-2,TGTGCCAGCAGTGGGTTGACTGTCGGGGAGCTGTTTTTT,CASSGLTVGELFF
-,TRBD2,TRBV7-2,TRBJ2-1,TGTGCCAGCAGCGGGCAGAGCGGGGGGGCGAATGAGCAGTTCTTC,CASSGQSGGANEQFF
-,TRBD1,TRBV30,TRBJ1-2,TGTGCCTGGAGTGACTACGGACAGGGGGGCTACACCTTC,CAWSDYGQGGYTF
-,-,TRBV7-9,TRBJ1-1,TGTGCCAGCAGACCGACGGGAGGGAACACTGAAGCTTTCTTT,CASRPTGGNTEAFF
-,-,TRBV12-3/TRBV12-4,TRBJ2-1,TGTGCCAGCAGTCAATACAATGAGCAGTTCTTC,CASSQYNEQFF
few,-,TRBV5-1,TRBJ1-2,TGCGCCAGCAGCTTGATTGGCGGAAACTATGGCTACACCTTC,CASSLIGGNYGYTF
once,TRBD1,TRBV7-9,TRBJ1-1,TGTGCCAGCAGCCAAGGGGGCGCGGAACACGACTTT,CASSQGGAEHDF
-,TRBD1,TRBV5-1,TRBJ1-1,TGCGCCAGCAGCCTGACAGGGGGTTGGAGCACTGAAGCTTTCTTT,CASSLTGGWSTEAFF
-,TRBD2,TRBV19,TRBJ2-7,TGTGCCAGTAGTCAAGGTAGCGGGGCCTACGAGCAGTACTTC,CASSQGSGAYEQYF
-,TRBD2,TRBV2,TRBJ2-3,TGTGCCTCACAGGTTGGAGGGGAGGGCATGGATACGCAGTATTTT,CASQVGGEGMDTQYF
few,-,TRBV6-6,TRBJ1-6,TGTGCCAGCAGTCCACTGACAGGCGCGGTTTCTTCTAGGAGCTCACCCCTCCACTTT,CASSPLTGAVSSRSSPLHF
-,-,TRBV5-1,TRBJ1-2,TGCGCCAGCAGCTTGGCCGCAGCTAACTATGGCTACACCTTC,CASSLAAANYGYTF
-,-,TRBV11-2,TRBJ1-1,TGTGCCAGCAGCCGTTCGGGATTCCAGAACACTGAAGCTTTCTTT,CASSRSGFQNTEAFF
few,-,TRBV9,TRBJ2-2,TGTGCCAGCAGCATTCTACCGGACACCGGGGAGCTGTTTTTT,CASSILPDTGELFF
-,-,TRBV9,TRBJ2-3,TGTGCCAGCAGCTCCCGAGCAGGGCCCACAGATACGCAGTATTTT,CASSSRAGPTDTQYF
few,TRBD1,TRBV19,TRBJ1-6,TGTGCCAGCGGGACAGGGGACACAAATTCACCCCTCCACTTT,CASGTGDTNSPLHF
few,-,TRBV30,TRBJ1-1,TGTGCCTGGACGAGACAGCTAAAGGGCACTGAAGCTTTCTTT,CAWTRQLKGTEAFF
few,TRBD2,TRBV4-2,TRBJ2-3,TGTGCCAGCAGCCAAGAGCGGACTAGCGGGGGTGCAGATACGCAGTATTTT,CASSQERTSGGADTQYF
-,-,TRBV6-1,TRBJ1-2,TGTGCCAGCAGTACCCACAGGGTCCACTATGGCTACACCTTC,CASSTHRVHYGYTF
once,-,TRBV4-2,TRBJ2-3,TGTGCCAGCAGCCAAGATCTGGGGGCTCCCCAGGGTCATAGCACAGATACGCAGTATTTT,CASSQDLGAPQGHSTDTQYF
-,TRBD1,TRBV9,TRBJ1-4,TGTGCCAGCAGCGTAGGGGACAGGGAGTGGGAAAAACTGTTTTTT,CASSVGDREWEKLFF
-,-,TRBV25-1,TRBJ1-6,TGTGCCAGCAGGAGGACAGTAGATAATTCACCCCTCCACTTT,CASRRTVDNSPLHF
once,TRBD1,TRBV19,TRBJ1-1,TGTGCCAGTAGTACCCGGGACAGGTTGAACACTGAAGCTTTCTTT,CASSTRDRLNTEAFF
-,-,TRBV5-1,TRBJ2-7,TGCGCCAGCAGCTCCGGGACTTCATTCAAATACGAGCAGTACTTC,CASSSGTSFKYEQYF
-,-,TRBV4-2,TRBJ1-2,TGTGCCAGCAGCCAAGATGGCAGGGGCCAGGAAGGCTACACCTTC,CASSQDGRGQEGYTF
once,-,TRBV6-2/TRBV6-3,TRBJ2-1,TGTGCCAGCAGTTACTCCGGGGGTCATCAGTTCTTC,CASSYSGGHQFF
-,-,TRBV3-1/TRBV3-2,TRBJ1-2,TGTGCCAGCAGCCTGGGGGGGGACTATGGCTACACCTTC,CASSLGGDYGYTF
-,TRBD1,TRBV6-5,TRBJ2-7,TGTGCCAGCAGGGGACAGATCTACGAGCAGTACTTC,CASRGQIYEQYF
-,-,TRBV5-8,TRBJ1-1,TGTGCCAGCAGCAAGGATATGGGGGGGACCATGAACACTGAAGCTTTCTTT,CASSKDMGGTMNTEAFF